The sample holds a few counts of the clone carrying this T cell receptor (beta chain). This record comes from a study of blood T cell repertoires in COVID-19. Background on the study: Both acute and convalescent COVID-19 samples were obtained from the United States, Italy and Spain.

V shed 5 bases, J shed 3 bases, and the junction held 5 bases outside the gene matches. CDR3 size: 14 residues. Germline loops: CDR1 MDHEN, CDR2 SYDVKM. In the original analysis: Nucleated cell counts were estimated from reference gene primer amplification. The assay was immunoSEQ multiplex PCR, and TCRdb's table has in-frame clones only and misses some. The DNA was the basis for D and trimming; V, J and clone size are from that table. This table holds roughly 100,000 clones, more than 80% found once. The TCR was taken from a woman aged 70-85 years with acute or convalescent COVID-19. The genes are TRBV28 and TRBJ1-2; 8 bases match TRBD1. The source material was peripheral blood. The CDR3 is CASSRRGLDYGYTF. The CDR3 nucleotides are TGTGCCAGCAGTCGCAGGGGGCTAGACTATGGCTACACCTTC.